This is a list of T cell receptor beta chains from one sample in a study of Ad26.COV2.S vaccination and SARS-CoV-2 variants. Sequencing was performed with immunoSEQ multiplex PCR; in TCRdb, only in-frame clones are kept and a portion is missing. The table has some 410,000 clones, approximately 90% seen once. The source was peripheral blood, collected in a trial of Ad26.COV2.S vaccine versus placebo. The receptors originated from a person aged 18-65 years who received the Ad26.COV2.S COVID-19 vaccine or a placebo. The CDR3 runs from the conserved cysteine through the conserved F or W. The D gene is left open where the match is weak. Some rows mark clone size as missing; the rest say once, few, many or name a class of expanded clone.

D,J,V,size,DNA,CDR3
TRBD2,TRBJ2-1,TRBV9,.,TGTGCCAGCAGCGATACAGCCGGGACTAGCGGGGGGTTAGGGAATGAGCAGTTCTTC,CASSDTAGTSGGLGNEQFF
TRBD1,TRBJ1-5,TRBV11-2,.,TGTGCCAGCAGCTTCGGACAGGCTAGCGATCAGCCCCAGCATTTT,CASSFGQASDQPQHF
.,TRBJ1-6,TRBV10-3,.,TGTGCCATCAGTGCGTCGGCAGGGGATTATAATTCACCCCTCCACTTT,CAISASAGDYNSPLHF
.,TRBJ2-5,TRBV6-5,.,TGTGCCAGCAGTTACTCGTGGGTTTCGAAAGAGACCCAGTACTTC,CASSYSWVSKETQYF
TRBD2,TRBJ2-2,TRBV20-1,.,TGCAGTGCTAGTCCAGGACTAGCGGGCAAGAACACCGGGGAGCTGTTTTTT,CSASPGLAGKNTGELFF
TRBD1,TRBJ2-1,TRBV3-1/TRBV3-2,.,TGTGCCAGCAGCCAAGATCTCCAGGGGGCGTTCAATGAGCAGTTCTTC,CASSQDLQGAFNEQFF
.,TRBJ1-5,TRBV18,.,TGTGCCAGCTCACCGTTGGGGCAGAACAATCAGCCCCAGCATTTT,CASSPLGQNNQPQHF
.,TRBJ1-2,TRBV29-1,.,TGCAGCGTTGTAGGGGGGGCGGACAGCAACTATGGCTACACCTTC,CSVVGGADSNYGYTF
TRBD2,TRBJ2-1,TRBV4-3,.,TGCGCCAGCAGCCAAGGACTAGCGGGGGGGCTAAGGGACAATGAGCAGTTCTTC,CASSQGLAGGLRDNEQFF
TRBD2,TRBJ2-3,TRBV7-8,.,TGTGCCAGCAGCCCCAACCCCTGGGAGGGGATCACAGATACGCAGTATTTT,CASSPNPWEGITDTQYF
.,TRBJ2-1,TRBV24-1,.,TGTGCCACCAGTGATCCCGGCAGGGGCAATGAGCAGTTCTTC,CATSDPGRGNEQFF
.,TRBJ2-7,TRBV4-1,once,TGCGCCAGCAGCCACCTTCGGGGGGCGTACGAGCAGTACTTC,CASSHLRGAYEQYF
.,TRBJ1-1,TRBV7-9,.,TGTGCCTCGGGGGAGGGTGGGACTGAAGCTTTCTTT,CASGEGGTEAFF
TRBD1,TRBJ2-7,TRBV6-2/TRBV6-3,.,TGTGCCAGCAGTTACTTGGCCGGGACAGGATACGAGCAGTACTTC,CASSYLAGTGYEQYF
.,TRBJ2-5,TRBV18,.,TGTGCCAGCTCACTCGACACGGCCAAAGAGACCCAGTACTTC,CASSLDTAKETQYF